This TCR delta chain was found in a study of γδ T cells in repeated Plasmodium falciparum infection. This clone was observed at least ten times. TCRdb re-called the multiplex PCR reads with CATT. The table includes roughly 86,000 delta-chain clones, almost 1.5% detected once. Per the germline V gene, CDR1 is GEAIGNYY and CDR2 is EKD. The CDR3 spans 16 residues. V gave up 4 bases and J gave up 0 bases, with 17 bases separating them. Vgamma9/Vdelta2+ and Vdelta2-negative gammadelta T cells were flow-sorted from PBMC for bulk sequencing. Sample: gamma-delta T cells from blood. The sequence came from a pool of human donors (malaria-infected and uninfected, not separated). The J gene is TRDJ1, the V gene TRDV2; weak D call: TRDD3 (5 bases). CDR3 coding DNA: TGTGCCTGTGAAGGGGGGGGTTACAATCACACCGATAAACTCATCTTT. It codes for CACEGGGYNHTDKLIF.